Following are 17 T cell receptor beta chains from one sample sequenced in a study of blood T cell repertoires in COVID-19. Method: immunoSEQ multiplex PCR; TCRdb's copy keeps in-frame clones and lacks some. In the table there are 200,000 to 250,000 clones, approximately 82% of which are singletons. Material: peripheral blood. These receptors came from a woman aged 40 to 50 with acute or convalescent COVID-19.

The chain joins TRBV5-6 to TRBJ1-6, with unresolved D. This CDR3 comprises 15 residues. Trimming stripped 0 bases from V and 4 bases from J, with 8 bases between. Germline V gene lookup returns CDR1 SGHDT and CDR2 YYEEEE. The CDR3 protein is CASSLAGVYNSPLHF. The CDR3 DNA is TGTGCCAGCAGCTTGGCAGGTGTTTATAATTCACCCCTCCACTTT.

The chain carries TRBV3-1 (or the pseudogene TRBV3-2) and TRBJ2-5; 12 nucleotides match TRBD2. Germline V gene lookup returns CDR1 LGHDT and CDR2 YNNKEL (reference sequence). J gave up 4 bases and V 2 bases, and 5 bases lay outside the gene matches. The CDR3 runs 16 residues. The CDR3 region has the DNA TGTGCCAGCAGCCAAAGTCTAGCGGGAGGGCCAGAGACCCAGTACTTC. This sequence encodes CASSQSLAGGPETQYF.

This chain joins TRBV7-3 and TRBJ2-3; 9 nucleotides align to TRBD1. Germline CDR1 and CDR2: SGHTA and FQGTGA. V was clipped by 5 bases and J by 3 bases; unmatched bases: 3. The CDR3 covers 14 residues. The CDR3, as DNA: TGTGCCAGCAGCCCGACAGGGGGGACAGATACGCAGTATTTT. Translation: CASSPTGGTDTQYF.

The rearrangement joins TRBV9 to TRBJ2-1; no firm D call. V gave up 0 bases and J gave up 3 bases, with 7 bases separating them. CDR3 length: 14 residues. Germline-derived CDR1 and CDR2 are SGDLS and YYNGEE. The CDR3 region is CASSVVNYYNEQFF. For the CDR3, the DNA is TGTGCCAGCAGCGTAGTTAATTACTACAATGAGCAGTTCTTC. Looking up the rest from reference TRBV9 and TRBJ2-1 gives the full variable domain: DSGVTQTPKHLITATGQRVTLRCSPRSGDLSVYWYQQSLDQGLQFLIQYYNGEERAKGNILERFSAQQFPDLHSELNLSSLELGDSALYFCASSVVNYYNEQFFGPGTRLTVL.

This clone was counted a few times. V is TRBV7-9 and J is TRBJ2-1; the match to TRBD1 covers 10 bases. Germline CDR1 reads SEHNR; CDR2 reads FQNEAQ (reference sequence). This CDR3 is built from 17 residues. Germline trimming cut 5 bases from V and 3 bases from J; bases unmatched to any gene: 10. The CDR3 is CASSPKLWTGGYNEQFF. The CDR3 nucleotides are TGTGCCAGCAGCCCTAAATTATGGACAGGGGGCTACAATGAGCAGTTCTTC.

This rearrangement joins TRBV2 to TRBJ1-3, with D perhaps TRBD1 (5 bases). CDR1 is SNHLY, CDR2 FYNNEI, per germline. There are 14 residues in the CDR3. V lost 9 bases to trimming and J lost 0 bases, with 12 bases between them. CDR3 nucleotides: TGTGCCAGTCAGACAGATCCCTCTGGAAACACCATATATTTT. Translated, it gives CASQTDPSGNTIYF.

J is TRBJ1-2 and V is TRBV15, with D possibly being TRBD1 (5 bases). V lost 1 base to trimming and J lost 4 bases, with 10 bases between them. This CDR3 has 14 amino acids. From germline, CDR1 is LNHNV and CDR2 YYDKDF (reference sequence). The CDR3: CATSRVGPVYGYTF. CDR3 DNA: TGTGCCACCAGCAGAGTGGGGCCAGTCTATGGCTACACCTTC.

V usage is TRBV29-1 and J usage is TRBJ2-7, with D maybe TRBD1 (5 bases). Per germline, CDR1 SQVTM and CDR2 ANQGSEA. The CDR3 sequence is 14 residues long. Trimming took 1 base from V and 0 from J, leaving 10 bases between them. The DNA of the CDR3 is TGCAGCGTTGAAGGGGGCACCCCCTCCTACGAGCAGTACTTC. It codes for CSVEGGTPSYEQYF.

This clone was recorded once. The V and J genes are TRBV7-9 and TRBJ2-1, with D tentatively TRBD2 (6 bases). CDR1 and CDR2 from the germline V gene are SEHNR and FQNEAQ (reference sequence). V was pared by 3 bases and J by 1 base, with 7 bases between. The CDR3 consists of 14 residues. The CDR3 is CASSFLASYNEQFF. CDR3 nucleotide sequence: TGTGCCAGCAGCTTTCTAGCGTCCTACAATGAGCAGTTCTTC.

The chain joins TRBV19 to TRBJ2-2; 9 nucleotides match TRBD2. The CDR3 contains 15 residues. Germline V gene sequence: CDR1 LNHDA, CDR2 SQIVND (reference sequence). Trimming took 2 bases from V and 6 from J; bases not matched to a gene: 4. In nucleotides, the CDR3 is TGTGCCAGTAGTATACTAGCGGGACCTCCCGGGGAGCTGTTTTTT. Its protein is CASSILAGPPGELFF.

The chain combines TRBV14 with TRBJ1-1, with D perhaps TRBD1 (5 bases). Trimming took off 4 bases at V and 3 bases at J, with 12 bases between the two ends. Germline CDR1 reads SGHDN; CDR2 reads FVKESK. CDR3 size: 14 residues. For the CDR3, the DNA is TGTGCCAGCAGCCCAAGGGGCTCGTACACTGAAGCTTTCTTT. Its translation is CASSPRGSYTEAFF.

The gene calls are TRBV24-1 and TRBJ2-2; perhaps TRBD1 as D (5 bases). V lost 6 bases and J lost 5, with 15 bases in between. The CDR3 contains 15 residues. CDR1 KGHDR and CDR2 SFDVKD come from the germline V gene. CDR3 residues: CATSSLGYRTGELFF. CDR3 coding DNA: TGTGCCACCAGTTCCTTAGGGTACAGGACCGGGGAGCTGTTTTTT.

V usage is TRBV30 and J usage is TRBJ2-5; TRBD2 aligns across 7 bases. The CDR3 totals 15 residues. Germline loops: CDR1 GTSNPN, CDR2 SVGIG (reference sequence). V lost 1 base, J lost 0 bases, and 5 bases stayed unmatched. The CDR3 sequence: CAWSGSSGYQETQYF. The CDR3 coding sequence is TGTGCCTGGAGTGGGTCTAGCGGTTACCAAGAGACCCAGTACTTC.

The chain is built from TRBV5-6 and TRBJ2-6, with D possibly TRBD1 on 5 matching bases. The CDR3 sequence is 16 residues long. With 5 bases removed from V and 0 bases from J, the gap between germline ends came to 12 bases. Germline V gives CDR1 SGHDT, CDR2 YYEEEE. The chain's CDR3 is CASSSTGHSGANVLTF. The CDR3 coding sequence is TGTGCCAGCAGTTCTACAGGACACTCTGGGGCCAACGTCCTGACTTTC.

The chain is built from TRBV5-1 and TRBJ2-2, with 7 bases aligning to TRBD2. Germline V gene lookup returns CDR1 SGHRS and CDR2 YFSETQ. The CDR3 has 16 residues. V lost 2 bases, J lost 1 base, and 5 bases stayed unmatched. The CDR3 DNA is TGCGCCAGCAGCTTCCGGGGAGGGTTGAACACCGGGGAGCTGTTTTTT. Residues: CASSFRGGLNTGELFF.

The sample holds one count of this clone. The chain employs TRBV24-1 and TRBJ2-7; TRBD2 aligns across 10 bases. Trimming cost V 9 bases and J 2 bases; bases outside gene matches: 15. Looked up from germline, CDR1 is KGHDR and CDR2 is SFDVKD. The CDR3 is made up of 17 amino acids. CDR3 DNA: TGTGCCACCCGCGGGCTAGCGGGAGATTACGCCCCCTACGAGCAGTACTTC. Its protein product is CATRGLAGDYAPYEQYF.

The chain has TRBV2 and TRBJ2-1, with 11 nucleotides matching TRBD1. The CDR3 runs 16 residues. Trimming took 4 bases from V and 3 from J; bases not matched to a gene: 5. Germline V gives CDR1 SNHLY, CDR2 FYNNEI. The CDR3 sequence: CASSVWGTGGYNEQFF. In nucleotides, the CDR3 is TGTGCCAGCAGTGTCTGGGGGACAGGGGGCTACAATGAGCAGTTCTTC.